The sequence of this T cell receptor (beta chain) was determined in a study of cytomegalovirus exposure and HLA in healthy donors. Amplification used 60 Vbeta primers and 13 Jbeta primers. TCRdb keeps only in-frame clones here, not all; method: immunoSEQ multiplex PCR. The repertoire holds around 130,000 clones, roughly 80% seen once, with approximately 2.1% in the top ten. Germline V gene sequence: CDR1 SGHNT, CDR2 YYREEE (reference sequence). The CDR3 is 15 amino acids. The J segment lost 4 bases and the V segment lost 6 bases, leaving 4 bases of the junction unmatched. Regarding the study as a whole: Some highly shared sequence variants likely arose as a pipeline artifact.

With regard to this clone: Antigen: not known.

The specimen was PBMCs. This clonotype was obtained from a woman in her thirties or forties in good health and CMV-seropositive. The V call is TRBV5-4, the J call TRBJ2-3; 14 bases fit TRBD2. This chain's CDR3 is CASTTGLAGADTQYF. The DNA for the CDR3 is TGTGCCAGCACAACGGGACTAGCGGGAGCAGATACGCAGTATTTT.